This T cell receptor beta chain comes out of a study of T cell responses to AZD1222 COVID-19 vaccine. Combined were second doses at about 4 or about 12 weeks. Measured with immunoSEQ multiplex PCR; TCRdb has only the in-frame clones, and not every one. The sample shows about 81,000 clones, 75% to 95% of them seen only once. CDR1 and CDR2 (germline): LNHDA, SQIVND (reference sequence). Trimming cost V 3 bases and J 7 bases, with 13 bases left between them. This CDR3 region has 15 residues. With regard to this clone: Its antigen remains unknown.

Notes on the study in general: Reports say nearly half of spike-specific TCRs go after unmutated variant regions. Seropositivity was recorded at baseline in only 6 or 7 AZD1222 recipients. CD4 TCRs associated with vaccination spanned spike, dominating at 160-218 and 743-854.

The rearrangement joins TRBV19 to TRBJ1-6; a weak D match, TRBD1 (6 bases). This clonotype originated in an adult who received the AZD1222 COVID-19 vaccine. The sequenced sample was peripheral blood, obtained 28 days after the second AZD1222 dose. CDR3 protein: CASSISGDNNSPLHF. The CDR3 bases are TGTGCCAGTAGTATTAGCGGGGACAACAATTCACCCCTCCACTTT.